This record looks at one T cell receptor beta chain sequence and its context. This clonotype was seen repeatedly, ten times or more. Its antigen is currently not known. Base qualities were left out, and no much larger clone turns up one base away. CDR1 SNHLY and CDR2 FYNNEI were looked up in the germline V gene. The V and J ends are trimmed by 3 bases and 4 bases, leaving 22 bases between them. CDR3 length: 17 amino acids, cysteine to phenylalanine. The only DNA kept is the CDR3, 51 bases in frame from the first base. These data originate in a study of T cells of healthy individuals (dated by TCRdb to between 2017 and 2018). Library prep was done by 5' RACE. The sequencer was an Illumina MiSeq. TCRdb redid the processing of the public reads, applying fastp at Q25 and MiXCR, and retained in-frame beta chains. CDR3 protein sequences are deduplicated, and each keeps its most common genes and DNA. Within this sample are fewer than 75,000 distinct CDR3 sequences, with 15% to 20% of them counted one time only. The top ten hold approximately 4.7% of the sample.

The receptor's source is a human donor in good health. The V and J genes are TRBV2 and TRBJ2-7, with TRBD1 tentatively as D gene (6 bases match). This receptor carries the CDR3 CASSDIPGQRSSYEQYF. In nucleotides, the sequence is TGTGCCAGCAGTGATATCCCTGGACAGAGGTCGTCTTACGAGCAGTACTTC.